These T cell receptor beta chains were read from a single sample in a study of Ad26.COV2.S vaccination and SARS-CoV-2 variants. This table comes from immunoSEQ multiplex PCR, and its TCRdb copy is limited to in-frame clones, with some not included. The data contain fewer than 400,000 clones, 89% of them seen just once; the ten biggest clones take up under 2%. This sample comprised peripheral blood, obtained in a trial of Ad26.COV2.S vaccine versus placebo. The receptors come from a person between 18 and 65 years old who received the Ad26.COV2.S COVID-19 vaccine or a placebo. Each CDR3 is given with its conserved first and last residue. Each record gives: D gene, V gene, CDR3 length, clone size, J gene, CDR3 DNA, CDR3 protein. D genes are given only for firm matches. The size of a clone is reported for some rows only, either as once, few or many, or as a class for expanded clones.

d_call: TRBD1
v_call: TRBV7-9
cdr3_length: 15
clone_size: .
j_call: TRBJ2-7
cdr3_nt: TGTGCCAGCAGCACCCCGGGACAGGGGATGTACGAGCAGTACTTC
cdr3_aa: CASSTPGQGMYEQYF

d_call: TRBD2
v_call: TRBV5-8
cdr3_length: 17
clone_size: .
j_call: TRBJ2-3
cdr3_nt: TGTGCCAGCAGCGGGGCGGTAGCGGGAGGGCCAACAGATACGCAGTATTTT
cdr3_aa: CASSGAVAGGPTDTQYF

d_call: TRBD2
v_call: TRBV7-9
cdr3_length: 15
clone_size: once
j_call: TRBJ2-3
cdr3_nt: TGTGCCAGCAGCGTGGGGACTAGCGGCACAGATACGCAGTATTTT
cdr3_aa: CASSVGTSGTDTQYF

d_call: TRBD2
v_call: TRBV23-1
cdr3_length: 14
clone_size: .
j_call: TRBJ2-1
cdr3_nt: TGCGCCAGCAACGGGACTAGCGGGACAAATGAGCAGTTCTTC
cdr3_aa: CASNGTSGTNEQFF

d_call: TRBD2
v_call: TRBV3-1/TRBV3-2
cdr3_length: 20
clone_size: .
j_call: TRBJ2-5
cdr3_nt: TGTGCCAGCAGCCCAATGACCGGGACTAGCGGGAGGGCCGGAGGAGAGACCCAGTACTTC
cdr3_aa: CASSPMTGTSGRAGGETQYF

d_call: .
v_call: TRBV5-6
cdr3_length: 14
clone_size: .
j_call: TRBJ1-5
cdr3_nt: TGTGCCAGCAGCTTAGGGCAGACCTTAGGGCCCCAGCATTTT
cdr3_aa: CASSLGQTLGPQHF

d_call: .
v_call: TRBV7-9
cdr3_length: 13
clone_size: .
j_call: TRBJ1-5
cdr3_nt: TGTGCCAGCAGCCCCCAGGGTGGTGAGCCCCAGCATTTT
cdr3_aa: CASSPQGGEPQHF

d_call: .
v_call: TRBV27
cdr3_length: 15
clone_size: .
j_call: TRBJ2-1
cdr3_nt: TGTGCCAGCAGTTTAACGTGGTTATCCTACAATGAGCAGTTCTTC
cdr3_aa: CASSLTWLSYNEQFF

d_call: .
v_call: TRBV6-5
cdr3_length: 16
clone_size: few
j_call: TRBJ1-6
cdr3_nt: TGTGCCAGCAGTTATTTAGGAAGCTCCTATAATTCACCCCTCCACTTT
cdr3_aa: CASSYLGSSYNSPLHF

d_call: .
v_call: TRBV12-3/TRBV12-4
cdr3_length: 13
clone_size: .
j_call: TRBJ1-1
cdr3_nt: TGTGCCAGCAGTTATAGGGATTACACTGAAGCTTTCTTT
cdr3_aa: CASSYRDYTEAFF

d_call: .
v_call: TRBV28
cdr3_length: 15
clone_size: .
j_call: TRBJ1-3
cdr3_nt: TGTGCCAGCAGTTCGAGTCTTATTGGGGGAAACACCATATATTTT
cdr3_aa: CASSSSLIGGNTIYF